These 29 T cell receptor beta chains were sequenced from one sample in a study of regulatory T cells in long-lasting Graves disease. Construction of the TCR beta libraries employed iRepertoire HTBI primers in conjunction with Arm-PCR of CDR3 regions. TCRdb re-called the multiplex PCR reads through MiXCR, storing one row per CDR3 protein. The sample has about 620,000 distinct CDR3 sequences; roughly 15% are singletons. Stated time point: newly diagnosed GD, antithyroid drugs for less than 3 months. Isolated PBMC RNA provided the starting material for the TCR library. These data were also filed under a second study, of T cells in Graves' hyperthyroidism and ophthalmopathy.

The material sequenced was peripheral blood mononuclear cells (PBMCs), taken at new diagnosis, from a patient treated with antithyroid drugs. The source of these receptors is a woman aged 25 to 45 with Graves disease.

This clonotype has only a few counts. The rearrangement joins TRBV29-1 to TRBJ2-3; D may be TRBD2 (6 bases). With 4 bases removed from V and 2 bases from J, the gap between germline ends came to 13 bases. The germline V gene encodes CDR1 SQVTM and CDR2 ANQGSEA. The CDR3 is 14 residues long. The CDR3 sequence is CSVARGGTTDTQYF. The CDR3, as DNA: TGCAGCGTTGCTCGCGGCGGGACCACAGATACGCAGTATTTT.

This clonotype showed up just a few times. The chain combines TRBV18 with TRBJ1-2; D is perhaps TRBD1 (5 bases). The CDR3 spans 14 residues. Trimming shortened V by 4 bases and J by 4 bases, and 13 bases separated the two germline ends. Germline V gene sequence: CDR1 KGHSH, CDR2 LQKENI. CDR3 amino acids: CASSQAGLSYGYTF. The CDR3 bases are TGTGCCAGCTCACAAGCAGGGTTAAGCTATGGCTACACCTTC.

This clonotype has ten or more counts. The chain couples TRBV2 to TRBJ1-3; D unclear. This CDR3 is 14 amino acids long. CDR1 is SNHLY and CDR2 is FYNNEI in the germline V gene. Trimming removed 7 bases at V and 0 bases at J, with 10 bases between. CDR3 coding DNA: TGTGCCAGCACCCAAACGGTCTCTGGAAACACCATATATTTT. Protein product: CASTQTVSGNTIYF.

This clonotype was seen only once. The CDR3 does not end in the conserved phenylalanine or tryptophan, so this is likely a read error. The V and J genes are TRBV15 and TRBJ1-2, with a tentative D call TRBD1 (5 bases). V was clipped by 5 bases and J by 4 bases, with 8 bases between them. The germline V gene has CDR1 LNHNV and CDR2 YYDKDF (reference sequence). This CDR3 region has 12 residues. For the CDR3, the DNA is TGTGCCACCAGCGCCGGGGCCTATGGCTACACCCTC. Translating gives CATSAGAYGYTL.

This clonotype was seen many times. This chain joins TRBV28 and TRBJ1-1; TRBD1 matches at 12 bases. The CDR3 runs 15 residues. Looked up from germline, CDR1 is MDHEN and CDR2 is SYDVKM. V shed 6 bases and J 8 bases; nucleotides not matched to a gene: 10. DNA of the CDR3: TGTGCCAGCAGGATGCAGGGGACAGGGGGCAAGGAAGCTTTCTTT. This translates into CASRMQGTGGKEAFF. Using reference TRBV28 and TRBJ1-1 for the parts outside the CDR3, the full variable domain is DVKVTQSSRYLVKRTGEKVFLECVQDMDHENMFWYRQDPGLGLRLIYFSYDVKMKEKGDIPEGYSVSREKKERFSLILESASTNQTSMYLCASRMQGTGGKEAFFGQGTRLTVV.

This chain joins TRBV15 and TRBJ2-7; a possible D gene is TRBD1 (5 bases). Trimming took off 0 bases at V and 1 base at J, with 10 bases between the two ends. Per the germline V gene, CDR1 is LNHNV and CDR2 is YYDKDF (reference sequence). This CDR3 has 15 residues. The CDR3 sequence is CATSRDNYRSYEQYF. The DNA for the CDR3 is TGTGCCACCAGCAGAGATAATTACAGGTCCTACGAGCAGTACTTC.

The rearrangement uses TRBV20-1 and TRBJ1-4; weak D call: TRBD1 (6 bases). Germline CDR1 is DFQATT and CDR2 is SNEGSKA (reference sequence). V dropped 6 bases and J dropped 0 bases, with 14 bases sitting between them. This CDR3 contains 15 residues. This CDR3 is CSASWGLTTNEKLFF. The CDR3 DNA reads TGCAGTGCCTCCTGGGGGCTCACAACTAATGAAAAACTGTTTTTT.

At least ten counts were recorded for this clonotype. This chain connects TRBV28 to TRBJ1-1; D not resolved. CDR3 size: 14 residues. The germline V gene has CDR1 MDHEN and CDR2 SYDVKM. The germline V and J ends were trimmed by 3 bases and 1 base, with 9 bases remaining between them. The CDR3 protein is CASSFIGRNTEAFF. Written as DNA, the CDR3 is TGTGCCAGCAGTTTTATTGGTAGGAACACTGAAGCTTTCTTT.

The genes are TRBV10-2 and TRBJ1-5, with TRBD1 identical over 7 bases. The CDR3 sequence is 18 residues long. From germline, CDR1 is WSHSY and CDR2 SAAADI. Losses at the gene ends were 6 bases for V and 0 bases for J; bases not matched to a gene: 14. The chain's CDR3 is CASSLGGQAPYSNQPQHF. The CDR3 DNA reads as TGCGCCAGCAGCCTGGGAGGACAGGCCCCCTATAGCAATCAGCCCCAGCATTTT.

This clonotype was seen only a few times. The chain uses TRBV30 and TRBJ1-2; 7 bases fit TRBD1. Germline CDR1 reads GTSNPN; CDR2 reads SVGIG (reference sequence). The CDR3 has 14 amino acids. After removal of 2 bases from V and 4 bases from J, the junction contained 7 bases not matched to a gene. The CDR3 loop is CAWSQGQSPYGYTF. Here the CDR3 DNA reads TGTGCCTGGAGTCAGGGACAGTCCCCCTATGGCTACACCTTC.

The genes are TRBV27 and TRBJ2-3, with 10 bases identical to TRBD2. Trimming cost V 5 bases and J 7 bases; bases outside gene matches: 6. Per germline, CDR1 MNHEY and CDR2 SMNVEV (reference sequence). This CDR3 has 14 amino acids. The CDR3 nucleotides read TGTGCCAGCAGTGCTAGCGGGAGCCCGCATACGCAGTATTTT. Translation gives CASSASGSPHTQYF.

The genes are TRBV7-8 and TRBJ2-5, with D possibly being TRBD2 (5 bases). Germline V CDR1 and CDR2: SGHVS, FQNEAQ. CDR3 length: 14 residues. Trimming took 1 base from V and 9 from J, leaving 15 bases between them. In DNA, the CDR3 is TGTGCCAGCAGCTTAGGGGCCCTCCTCGGGGCCCAGTACTTC. This sequence encodes CASSLGALLGAQYF.

This clonotype has a count of ten or more. The V and J genes are TRBV6-2 or TRBV6-3 and TRBJ2-1, with 13 bases identical to TRBD2. CDR1 MNHEY and CDR2 SVGEGT come from the germline V gene. The CDR3 totals 17 residues. V dropped 0 bases and J dropped 3; count of bases not matched to a gene: 2. The CDR3, as DNA: TGTGCCAGCAGTTACTCCGGGACTAGCGGGATCTACAATGAGCAGTTCTTC. Encoded protein: CASSYSGTSGIYNEQFF.

This clonotype appeared a single time. Sequence at one end of the junction differs from germline and may be a read error. The chain combines TRBV28 with TRBJ1-2, with D unresolved. The CDR3 totals 13 residues. Germline CDR1 reads MDHEN; CDR2 reads SYDVKM. The CDR3 nucleotides read TGTGCCAGCAGTTTAGCGGGGAACTATGGCTGCACCTTC. Its translation is CASSLAGNYGCTF.

This clonotype was detected many times. The rearrangement uses TRBV6-1 and TRBJ2-5; 10 nucleotides match TRBD2. Germline V gene lookup returns CDR1 MNHNS and CDR2 SASEGT. The junction had 8 bases not matched to a gene; V was cut back by 3 bases and J by 1 base. The CDR3 has 17 amino acids. As DNA, the CDR3 is TGTGCCAGCAGTGATAGGCTAGCGGGAGCCTCCCAAGAGACCCAGTACTTC. Translated, it gives CASSDRLAGASQETQYF.

The table lists this clonotype with many counts. The genes are TRBV28 and TRBJ2-4; the match to TRBD1 covers 9 bases. The V and J ends lost 6 bases and 8 bases, in that order; junction bases with no gene match: 8. Germline assignment: CDR1 MDHEN and CDR2 SYDVKM. CDR3 length equals 14 residues. The CDR3 here is CASSPSGTGYIQYF. CDR3 coding DNA: TGTGCCAGCAGCCCCTCCGGGACAGGGTACATTCAGTACTTC. Full variable domain (missing parts from reference TRBV28 and TRBJ2-4): DVKVTQSSRYLVKRTGEKVFLECVQDMDHENMFWYRQDPGLGLRLIYFSYDVKMKEKGDIPEGYSVSREKKERFSLILESASTNQTSMYLCASSPSGTGYIQYFGAGTRLSVL.

This clonotype was recorded once. A read error may explain this, as a much larger clone is one base away. The chain couples TRBV19 to TRBJ1-5; D may be TRBD1 (5 bases). The CDR3 totals 17 residues. Trimming took off 5 bases at V and 8 bases at J, with 25 bases between the two ends. Germline V gene lookup returns CDR1 LNHDA and CDR2 SQIVND (reference sequence). CDR3 DNA: TGTGCCAGTAGTCCCCAGACCGGGACTGCGAGGAGGAAGCCCCAGCATTTT. Translating it yields CASSPQTGTARRKPQHF.

This clonotype occurred many times. The CDR3 sequence: CSATRGAPLHF. The CDR3 nucleotides are TGCAGTGCCACGAGGGGGGCACCCCTCCACTTT. The chain couples TRBV20-1 to TRBJ1-6, with a possible D match to TRBD1 (6 bases). Germline CDR1 and CDR2: DFQATT and SNEGSKA (reference sequence). Trimming shortened V by 6 bases and J by 11 bases, and 11 bases separated the two germline ends. The CDR3 runs to 11 residues.

The rearrangement joins TRBV28 to TRBJ2-5, with D possibly being TRBD1 or TRBD2 (6 bases each). Germline lookup yields CDR1 MDHEN and CDR2 SYDVKM. The CDR3 consists of 13 residues. The germline V and J ends were trimmed by 3 bases and 9 bases, with 14 bases remaining between them. This CDR3 is CASSFGGPGAQYF. Written as DNA, the CDR3 is TGTGCCAGCAGTTTCGGGGGCCCGGGGGCCCAGTACTTC.

The chain links TRBV11-2 to TRBJ2-4, with D tentatively TRBD1 (6 bases). Germline CDR1 SGHAT, CDR2 FQNNGV. V was pared by 2 bases and J by 0 bases, with 11 bases between. This CDR3 contains 16 residues. CDR3 protein: CASSLYTQGAKNIQYF. The CDR3 coding sequence is TGTGCCAGCAGCTTATATACACAGGGAGCCAAAAACATTCAGTACTTC.

The sample holds many counts of this clonotype. V usage is TRBV12-3 or TRBV12-4 and J usage is TRBJ2-1; no definite D call. Trimming stripped 2 bases from V and 7 bases from J, with 18 bases between. The CDR3 is made up of 16 amino acids. The CDR3 DNA reads as TGTGCCAGCAGTTTAAACCGACCCCTAGGCGGAAATGAGCAGTTCTTC. Its protein is CASSLNRPLGGNEQFF.

In its sample, this clonotype was seen a few times. A much larger clone lies one base from this, so it may be a read error. The V call is TRBV11-3, the J call TRBJ2-2; D gene uncertain. This CDR3 region has 15 residues. From germline, CDR1 is SGHNT and CDR2 YENEEA. V shed 1 base and J shed 4 bases, with 10 bases lying between them. The CDR3 sequence: CASSLVGRITGELFF. CDR3 coding DNA: TGTGCCAGCAGCTTAGTGGGCAGGATCACCGGGGAGCTGTTTTTT.

The table lists this clonotype with many counts. V is TRBV2 and J is TRBJ2-7, with 7 bases aligning to TRBD2. Germline values: CDR1 SNHLY, CDR2 FYNNEI. This CDR3 region has 15 residues. Trimming at V came to 4 bases and at J to 3 bases, leaving 9 bases not matched to a gene. The CDR3: CASSARGGRVYEQYF. DNA for the CDR3: TGTGCCAGCAGTGCTCGCGGCGGGAGAGTCTACGAGCAGTACTTC.

This clonotype has at least ten counts. The rearrangement uses TRBV2 and TRBJ1-1; D gene unclear. V was trimmed by 8 bases and J by 7 bases, leaving 8 bases between them. Germline assignment: CDR1 SNHLY and CDR2 FYNNEI. The CDR3 loop spans 10 amino acids. The CDR3 loop reads CASRELEAFF. The CDR3 region has the DNA TGTGCCAGCCGGGAACTTGAAGCTTTCTTT.

The CDR3 nucleotides read TGTGCCAGCTCACCACCTTACCTAGATGAGCAGTTCTTC. This encodes CASSPPYLDEQFF. V gene TRBV18 combines with J gene TRBJ2-1; D gene ambiguous. V gave up 0 bases and J gave up 8 bases, with 8 bases separating them. This CDR3 is 13 amino acids long. The germline CDR1 and CDR2 sequences are KGHSH and LQKENI.

This clonotype was recorded at least ten times. The chain links TRBV2 to TRBJ2-3; 8 bases agree with TRBD1. The CDR3 extends over 15 amino acids. Trimming removed 6 bases from V and 5 bases from J; junction bases left unmatched: 10. Germline-derived CDR1 and CDR2 are SNHLY and FYNNEI. The chain's CDR3 is CASRNEQGVGDTQYF. CDR3 nucleotide sequence: TGTGCCAGCAGGAACGAACAGGGGGTGGGAGATACGCAGTATTTT.

This clonotype has just a few counts. The CDR3 sequence is CASSPRTGQGGELFF. The CDR3 coding sequence is TGTGCCAGCAGCCCGAGGACAGGTCAGGGCGGGGAGCTGTTTTTT. The chain links TRBV7-6 to TRBJ2-2, with 7 bases fitting TRBD1. Germline V CDR1 and CDR2: SGHVS, FNYEAQ. The V and J ends lost 5 bases and 7 bases, in that order; junction bases with no gene match: 10. The CDR3 runs 15 residues.

This clonotype was detected only a few times. V and J are TRBV3-1 and TRBJ1-2; D is perhaps TRBD1 (5 bases). Looked up from germline, CDR1 is LGHDT and CDR2 is YNNKEL (reference sequence). The V end was cut by 0 bases, the J end by 4 bases, with 12 bases between. The CDR3 is made up of 15 amino acids. The CDR3 bases are TGTGCCAGCAGCCAAGATAGGGTGGGGGGCTATGGCTACACCTTC. It codes for CASSQDRVGGYGYTF.

The chain carries TRBV20-1 and TRBJ2-1; D remains ambiguous. CDR1 is DFQATT and CDR2 is SNEGSKA in the germline V gene (reference sequence). The CDR3 is 14 residues long. The V end lost 3 bases, the J end lost 0 bases, and 9 bases lay between the germline ends. CDR3 in DNA: TGCAGTGCTAGTCTGGGTCCCTCCTACAATGAGCAGTTCTTC. This sequence encodes CSASLGPSYNEQFF.